This T cell receptor beta chain is drawn from a study of OX40 agonist ivuxolimab in advanced cancers. The study in broad terms: Ivuxolimab was a fully human IgG2 agonistic monoclonal antibody targeting the costimulatory receptor OX40 (CD134). The purpose of peripheral TCRbeta sequencing was to test whether ivuxolimab changed TCR sequence diversity and led to clonal T-cell expansion. Intravenous ivuxolimab was administered to patients every 2 weeks at six dose levels: 0.01, 0.1, 0.3, 1.5, 3 and 10 mg/kg. Partial responses occurred in three dose-escalation patients: two with cutaneous melanoma and one with hepatocellular carcinoma. Of the roughly 51 patients in dose escalation, about 19 had hepatocellular carcinoma, about 15 had melanoma, 9 had renal cell carcinoma and 9 had head and neck cancer. Prior anti-PD-1, anti-PD-L1 or anti-CTLA-4 therapy was permitted, and roughly two fifths of dose-escalation patients had received checkpoint inhibitors. The paper describes the monotherapy dose-escalation part (N of about 47 patients) of the phase I trial of ivuxolimab. In the dose-escalation cohort, roughly four fifths of patients were male, and the mean age was approximately 60 years, with a range of 23 to 79.

With regard to this clone: This clone's antigen is unknown. One base away there is no much larger clone; base qualities are not given.

The germline V gene encodes CDR1 MNHEY and CDR2 SMNVEV (reference sequence). The CDR3 measures 14 amino acids from cysteine to phenylalanine. Only the CDR3 region is kept as DNA, spanning 42 bases read in frame from base 1. V sheds 0 bases and J sheds 3 bases, leaving 8 bases between their ends. Patients with autoimmune disease history or receiving systemic immunosuppression were excluded from the trial. Peripheral blood for TCR sequencing was collected from all dose cohorts at baseline, on cycle 4 day 1, and on cycle 7 day 1. Samples came from an open-label, multicenter, first-in-human phase I dose-escalation trial of ivuxolimab. Adults with locally advanced or metastatic melanoma, renal cell, hepatocellular, or head and neck squamous cell carcinoma were enrolled in the trial. Before TCR sequencing, CD4+ T cells and CD8+ T cells from peripheral blood were sorted into separate populations. General study outcomes and caveats: At doses from 0.1 to 3.0 mg/kg, clonal expansion was seen in both CD4+ and CD8+ blood T cells between baseline and week 6. Antigen specificity was not determined for the clonally expanded peripheral T cells. Low levels of normalized T-cell clonal expansion were also shown by some nonresponding patients. In partial responders in the 0.1-3.0 mg/kg groups, normalized peripheral clonal expansion was found to be among the lowest, especially among CD8+ T cells. After ivuxolimab, CD8+ T cells had more expanded clones than CD4+ T cells on average.

For sequencing of the TCRbeta CDR3 region, genomic DNA was extracted from the sorted cells. The immunoSEQ Assay was used for sequencing of TCRbeta CDR3 regions. In TCRdb, the immuneACCESS table is reduced to in-frame sequences with V and J assigned. These tables do not hold every clone; where another copy was compared, an unresolved V gene accounts for under half, and the others remain unexplained. The sample has about 32,000 clones on record, about 90% of them singletons. The top ten clones comprise 4.8% of the sample. Specimen: CD4+ or CD8+ T cells sorted from blood, collected in a trial of the OX40 agonist ivuxolimab. The receptor chain draws on TRBV27 and TRBJ1-1; a tentative D call is TRBD1 (5 bases match). The source of this sequence is an adult with an advanced solid tumor such as melanoma, head and neck, liver or kidney cancer. Read as DNA, the sequence is TGTGCCAGCAGTTTATCTGCAGGGTACACTGAAGCTTTCTTT. It translates as CASSLSAGYTEAFF.